This T cell receptor (beta chain) was captured in a study of control samples from healthy donors and cancer patients. Germline V gene sequence: CDR1 MNHEY, CDR2 SMNVEV (reference sequence). Between the trimmed V and J ends, which lost 4 bases and 2 bases, there was a span of 2 bases. The CDR3 is made up of 12 amino acids. Libraries were prepared by immunoSEQ multiplex PCR; TCRdb keeps only in-frame clonotypes and omits some of them. This table holds about 230,000 clones, approximately 80% found once. Notes on this clone: The same CDR3 can be traced to other DNA sequences in this sample.

V is TRBV27 and J is TRBJ2-2; D is unclear. Sequencing was performed on PBMCs. The sequence was collected from a woman aged 55 to 70 with lung cancer. The CDR3 loop is CASSYNTGELFF. The CDR3 DNA is TGTGCCAGCAGTTACAACACCGGGGAGCTGTTTTTT.